Presented here are 4 T cell receptor beta chains from one specimen sequenced in a study of blood T cell repertoires in COVID-19. The data were produced by immunoSEQ multiplex PCR, yet TCRdb's version contains in-frame clones alone and is incomplete. The top ten clones hold 20% to 25% of a sample with approximately 120,000 clones, 80% of them seen once. Source material: peripheral blood. The receptors derive from a human donor in a cohort sampled during active COVID-19.

Concerning this clone itself: Distinct nucleotide sequences in the sample also encode this CDR3. V usage is TRBV6-5 and J usage is TRBJ1-6; D possibly corresponds to TRBD1 (5 bases). Germline-derived CDR1 and CDR2 are MNHEY and SVGAGI. The V gene lost 4 bases and the J gene lost 8 bases, with 12 bases spanning the gap. CDR3 length: 14 amino acids. CDR3 residues: CASSSRPRDSPLHF. In DNA, the CDR3 is TGTGCCAGCAGTTCCAGACCCAGGGATTCACCCCTCCACTTT.

The J gene is TRBJ2-7, the V gene TRBV27, with D maybe TRBD2 (6 bases). V gave up 8 bases and J gave up 7 bases, with 18 bases separating them. This CDR3 has 13 residues. CDR1 and CDR2 from the germline V gene are MNHEY and SMNVEV (reference sequence). CDR3 nucleotide sequence: TGTGCCAGCTATATAGGACGGGGGATTGAGCAGTACTTC. Translating gives CASYIGRGIEQYF.

CDR3: CAWSVRRAAVTEAFF. CDR3 nucleotide sequence: TGTGCCTGGAGTGTAAGACGCGCGGCGGTCACTGAAGCTTTCTTT. The chain joins TRBV30 to TRBJ1-1; no clear D gene. V lost 0 bases and J 4 bases, leaving 15 bases between the germline ends. This CDR3 comprises 15 residues. The germline gives CDR1 GTSNPN, CDR2 SVGIG (reference sequence).

The rearrangement uses TRBV7-9 and TRBJ1-1; weak D call: TRBD1 (6 bases). CDR3 size: 14 residues. Trimming left V 4 bases short and J 1 base short, with 10 bases between. CDR1 and CDR2 from the germline V gene are SEHNR and FQNEAQ (reference sequence). CDR3 protein: CASSSWDKNTEAFF. The CDR3 region has the DNA TGTGCCAGCAGCTCGTGGGACAAGAACACTGAAGCTTTCTTT.